The rows below give T cell receptor beta chains drawn from one sample of a study of cytomegalovirus exposure and HLA in healthy donors. Profiled with immunoSEQ multiplex PCR; TCRdb holds only in-frame clones, not every one. The data contain under 200,000 clones, about 75% of them singletons. The sequenced sample consisted of PBMCs. These TCRs come from a male donor in good health and CMV-seropositive. The CDR3 runs from the conserved cysteine through the conserved F or W. Each record gives: CDR3 length, J gene, D gene, clone size, V gene, CDR3 DNA, CDR3 protein. D genes are given only for firm matches. Size is omitted from some rows. Given values are once, few, many or a class for expanded clones.

16 TRBJ2-3 TRBD2 . TRBV28 TGTGCCAGCAGTCTCGCCCTAGCGGGGGTTACAGATACGCAGTATTTT CASSLALAGVTDTQYF
15 TRBJ2-3 TRBD2 . TRBV7-6 TGTGCCAGCAGCTTAGGAGGCGGGGGAGCAGATACGCAGTATTTT CASSLGGGGADTQYF
11 TRBJ2-7 . . TRBV15 TGTGCCACCAGCGAGACCTACGAGCAGTACTTC CATSETYEQYF
13 TRBJ2-7 TRBD1 few TRBV2 TGTGCCAGCAGCCCCGGACAGGGCCCCAAGCAGTACTTC CASSPGQGPKQYF
16 TRBJ1-5 . . TRBV25-1 TGTGCCAGCCCGGGGAGAGGAGGGGAATCGAGTCAGCCCCAGCATTTT CASPGRGGESSQPQHF
14 TRBJ2-2 TRBD1 . TRBV4-1 TGCGCCAGCAGCCCTCGACAGGGTGCCGGGGAGCTGTTTTTT CASSPRQGAGELFF
13 TRBJ2-7 . . TRBV30 TGTGCCTGGAGTTTAGGAGAATCCTACGAGCAGTACTTC CAWSLGESYEQYF
12 TRBJ2-7 . . TRBV30 TGTGCCTGGAGTGGGGGGCCCTACGAGCAGTACTTC CAWSGGPYEQYF
12 TRBJ2-1 . . TRBV2 TGTGCCAGCGGGGGGGCACGGGATGAGCAGTTCTTC CASGGARDEQFF
20 TRBJ2-6 . . TRBV5-1 TGCGCCAGCAGCTTTACCCCCCCGCGGCCTCTCAGCTCTGGGGCCAACGTCCTGACTTTC CASSFTPPRPLSSGANVLTF
15 TRBJ2-7 . . TRBV7-9 TGTGCCAGCAGCGCACGGGGAGGAGGGCTCTACGAGCAGTACTTC CASSARGGGLYEQYF
13 TRBJ1-5 . . TRBV30 TGTGCCTGGAGTCGGGGGTGGAGGCAGCCCCAGCATTTT CAWSRGWRQPQHF
15 TRBJ2-3 . . TRBV6-5 TGTGCCAGCAGTTACTCGGGGGCCCGCGCAGATACGCAGTATTTT CASSYSGARADTQYF
16 TRBJ1-2 TRBD1 . TRBV18 TGTGCCAGCTCACCACTGGACAGGCCCACGGACTATGGCTACACCTTC CASSPLDRPTDYGYTF
18 TRBJ1-2 TRBD1 . TRBV19 TGTGCCAGCCATCCCCGGGACAGGGGCTCTTGGGGGAACTATGGCTACACCTTC CASHPRDRGSWGNYGYTF
15 TRBJ2-7 . . TRBV11-2 TGTGCCAGCAGCTTGGCCGCAGGGATCCCCTACGAGCAGTACTTC CASSLAAGIPYEQYF
13 TRBJ1-4 . few TRBV4-1 TGCGCCAGCAGCCAGAGTTCCGCCGAAAAACTGTTTTTT CASSQSSAEKLFF
16 TRBJ2-1 TRBD2 . TRBV7-9 TGTGCCAGCAGCTTGGGAATAGCGGGGGGGAGTGATGAGCAGTTCTTC CASSLGIAGGSDEQFF
16 TRBJ2-5 TRBD2 . TRBV9 TGTGCCAGCAGCGTATCACTAGCGGGGGGGGGAGAGACCCAGTACTTC CASSVSLAGGGETQYF
15 TRBJ2-7 TRBD2 . TRBV5-1 TGCGCCAGCAGCTTATTTGCGGGGGGACCTTACGAGCAGTACTTC CASSLFAGGPYEQYF
19 TRBJ2-3 TRBD1 . TRBV15 TGTGCCACCAGCAGGGTTAAGGGACAGGAACTACCTAGCACAGATACGCAGTATTTT CATSRVKGQELPSTDTQYF
15 TRBJ2-4 . . TRBV5-4 TGTGCCAGCAGCAGTGGACTGTTGGGCAAAAACATTCAGTACTTC CASSSGLLGKNIQYF
15 TRBJ2-7 TRBD1 . TRBV30 TGTGCCTGGAGCGGACAGGGGGCGCGAGGGAACGAGCAGTACTTC CAWSGQGARGNEQYF
17 TRBJ1-1 . . TRBV7-9 TGTGCCAGCAGCTTAGCCGACCTGGGGCCGACGAACACTGAAGCTTTCTTT CASSLADLGPTNTEAFF
14 TRBJ2-7 TRBD2 . TRBV29-1 TGCAGCGTCCGGACTAGCGGGATCTCCTACGAGCAGTACTTC CSVRTSGISYEQYF
12 TRBJ2-7 TRBD1 . TRBV6-5 TGTGCCAGCAGTCATGGGACAGACGAGCAGTACTTC CASSHGTDEQYF
15 TRBJ2-2 . . TRBV5-1 TGCGCCAGCAGCTTTACGTCCATCGGTACCGGGGAGCTGTTTTTT CASSFTSIGTGELFF
16 TRBJ2-1 TRBD2 . TRBV7-2 TGTGCCAGCAGCCCGACCCGACTAGCGGGGCGGGATGAGCAGTTCTTC CASSPTRLAGRDEQFF
13 TRBJ2-1 . once TRBV2 TGTGCCAGCAGTCCGGTCAGGGTAAATGAGCAGTTCTTC CASSPVRVNEQFF
13 TRBJ1-1 TRBD1 . TRBV29-1 TGCAGCGTATTACAGGGGGCGATGGGTGAAGCTTTCTTT CSVLQGAMGEAFF
17 TRBJ1-2 TRBD1 . TRBV29-1 TGCAGCGCTACCCCAGCCGATTTCAGGGGGCGGGGCTATGGCTACACCTTC CSATPADFRGRGYGYTF
14 TRBJ2-5 TRBD1 . TRBV19 TGTGCCAGTAGTCCGGGGACAGGGGTAGAGACCCAGTACTTC CASSPGTGVETQYF
14 TRBJ1-3 TRBD1 . TRBV4-3 TGCGCCAGCAGCCAAGACGCGGACAGGGAAACCATATATTTT CASSQDADRETIYF
16 TRBJ2-2 TRBD2 . TRBV5-1 TGCGCCAGCAGTTCAATGGGGCTAGCGGGATACGGGGAGCTGTTTTTT CASSSMGLAGYGELFF
14 TRBJ2-3 TRBD1 . TRBV5-5 TGTGCCAGCAGCTCCAGGGGGATCACAGATACGCAGTATTTT CASSSRGITDTQYF
18 TRBJ1-2 . . TRBV19 TGTGCCAGTAGTGCCGTCGGAGGGCTATTCGAACCCCGATATGGCTACACCTTC CASSAVGGLFEPRYGYTF
12 TRBJ1-6 . few TRBV10-2 TGCGCCAGCAGTCGGGACTTCCCACCCCTCCACTTT CASSRDFPPLHF
16 TRBJ1-4 . . TRBV5-1 TGCGCCAGCAGCTTAAGGCAGGGGATTCCAAATGAAAAACTGTTTTTT CASSLRQGIPNEKLFF
15 TRBJ1-1 TRBD1 few TRBV5-1 TGCGCCAGCAGCTTGGGAGGACAGGGGAGCACTGAAGCTTTCTTT CASSLGGQGSTEAFF
13 TRBJ2-1 . . TRBV7-3 TGTGCCAGCAGCCCCCGCGAAAGCAATGAGCAGTTCTTC CASSPRESNEQFF
14 TRBJ1-2 . . TRBV2 TGTGCCAGCAGTGAAACGGTTCTGGCGGATGGCTACACCTTC CASSETVLADGYTF
17 TRBJ1-2 . . TRBV27 TGTGCCAGCAGTTTAGCCCCCCGGGGGGGAGGAGGATATGGCTACACCTTC CASSLAPRGGGGYGYTF
16 TRBJ1-3 . . TRBV19 TGTGCCAGTAGTACCCGACAGGTCGGCTCTGGAAACACCATATATTTT CASSTRQVGSGNTIYF
11 TRBJ1-2 . . TRBV2 TGTGCCAGCAGAGGAGACTATGGCTACACCTTC CASRGDYGYTF
14 TRBJ1-1 TRBD1 few TRBV10-3 TGTGCCATCAGGAGCCCAGGGGGGAACACTGAAGCTTTCTTT CAIRSPGGNTEAFF
13 TRBJ2-3 . . TRBV30 TGTGCCTGGAGTGTCGCGGGGCGCGATACGCAGTATTTT CAWSVAGRDTQYF
13 TRBJ2-3 . . TRBV5-1 TGCGCCAGCAGCTTGGACTCTTGGCGGGCGCAGTATTTT CASSLDSWRAQYF
18 TRBJ2-2 TRBD2 once TRBV12-5 TGTGCTAGTGGTTTACTATTGGGCGGGAGGGATAACACCGGGGAGCTGTTTTTT CASGLLLGGRDNTGELFF
15 TRBJ1-4 . . TRBV7-3 TGTGCCAGTTCTACGAGGGAGGGGACGGGTGAAAAACTGTTTTTT CASSTREGTGEKLFF
12 TRBJ2-5 . . TRBV16 TGTGCCAGCAGCCAATCACAGGAGACCCAGTACTTC CASSQSQETQYF
15 TRBJ1-5 . . TRBV19 TGTGCCAGTAGTCCCTCGGGTGGTAGCGATCAGCCCCAGCATTTT CASSPSGGSDQPQHF
18 TRBJ2-3 TRBD2 . TRBV30 TGTGCCTGGAGTGAGGGGCTAACGGGGGGGGGCCTCACAGATACGCAGTATTTT CAWSEGLTGGGLTDTQYF
19 TRBJ2-6 . . TRBV11-2 TGTGCCAGCAGCACTCCTCTGCGGGGATCCCGGGCTGGGGCCAACGTCCTGACTTTC CASSTPLRGSRAGANVLTF